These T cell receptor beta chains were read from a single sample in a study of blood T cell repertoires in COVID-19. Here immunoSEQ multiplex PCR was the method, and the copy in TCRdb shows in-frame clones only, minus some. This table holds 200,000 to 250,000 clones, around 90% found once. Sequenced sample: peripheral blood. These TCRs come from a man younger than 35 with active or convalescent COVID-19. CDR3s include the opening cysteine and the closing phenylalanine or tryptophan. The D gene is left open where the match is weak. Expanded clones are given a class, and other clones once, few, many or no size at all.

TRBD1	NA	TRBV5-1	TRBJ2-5	TGCGCCAGCAGCTTGGGCACAGGGGTAGGAGGAGAGACCCAGTACTTC	CASSLGTGVGGETQYF
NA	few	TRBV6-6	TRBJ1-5	TGTGCCAGCGTATCCCGGACAGACATAAATCAGCCCCAGCATTTT	CASVSRTDINQPQHF
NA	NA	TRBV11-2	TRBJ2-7	TGTGCCAGCAGCGCTCTCGTCCGGACTACCTTGTTCGAGCAGTACTTC	CASSALVRTTLFEQYF
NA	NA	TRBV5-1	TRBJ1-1	TGCGCCAGCAGCTTGGAGTTCGGGAACACTGAAGCTTTCTTT	CASSLEFGNTEAFF
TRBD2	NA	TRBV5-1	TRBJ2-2	TGCGCCAGCAGCTCGACTAGCGGGAGAGAACACGGGGAGCTGTTTTTT	CASSSTSGREHGELFF
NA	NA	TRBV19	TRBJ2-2	TGTGCCAGTAGTGGAACGACCGCGGGCACCGGGGAGCTGTTTTTT	CASSGTTAGTGELFF
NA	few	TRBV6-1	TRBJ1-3	TGTGCCAGCAGTGAAGCTGACAGGAGCTCTGGAAACACCATATATTTT	CASSEADRSSGNTIYF
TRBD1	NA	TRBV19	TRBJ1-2	TGTGCCAGTAGTCTGGCAGGGGGAAGCCATGGCTACACCTTC	CASSLAGGSHGYTF
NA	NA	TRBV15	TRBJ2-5	TGTGCCACCAGCAGAGGTAGCGAAAAGGCATTGTCCCAGTACTTC	CATSRGSEKALSQYF
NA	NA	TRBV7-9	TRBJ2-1	TGTGCCAGCAGCTTGTCTACTCGGTTGAATGAGCAGTTCTTC	CASSLSTRLNEQFF
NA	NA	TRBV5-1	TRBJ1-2	TGCGCCAGCAGCTTGGTGCCGGCAAAGAGGCTTAACTATGGCTACACCTTC	CASSLVPAKRLNYGYTF
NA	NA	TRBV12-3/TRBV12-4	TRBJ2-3	TGTGCCAGCAGATACACAGATACGCAGTATTTT	CASRYTDTQYF
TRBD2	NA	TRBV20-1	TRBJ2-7	TGCAGTGCTAGTTTTCCGACTAGCGGGAGCTACGAGCAGTACTTC	CSASFPTSGSYEQYF
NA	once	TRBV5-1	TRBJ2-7	TGCGCCAGCAGCTTGTTCTCAGGGACCTACGAGCAGTACTTC	CASSLFSGTYEQYF
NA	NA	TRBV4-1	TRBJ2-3	TGCGCCAGCAGCCAAGGAACTAGGCTAGCAGCTAGCACAGATACGCAGTATTTT	CASSQGTRLAASTDTQYF
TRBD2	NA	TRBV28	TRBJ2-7	TGTGCCAGCAGTTGGACACTAGCGGGAGGTTACTACGAGCAGTACTTC	CASSWTLAGGYYEQYF
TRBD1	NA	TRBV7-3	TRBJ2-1	TGTGCCAGCAGCTCCCATCCGGGACAGGGGCAGTTCTTC	CASSSHPGQGQFF
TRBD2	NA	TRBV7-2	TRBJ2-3	TGTGCCAGCAGCTTAGATATGGCGGGAGGGCCCACAGATACGCAGTATTTT	CASSLDMAGGPTDTQYF
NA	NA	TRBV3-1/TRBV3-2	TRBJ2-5	TGTGCCAGCAGCCTCCGACAGCAACTCCAAGAGACCCAGTACTTC	CASSLRQQLQETQYF
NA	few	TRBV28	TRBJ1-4	TGTGCCAGCAGTTTATCAGGGGCTGTCCGTCGTGGTGAAAAACTGTTTTTT	CASSLSGAVRRGEKLFF
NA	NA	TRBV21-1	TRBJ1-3	TGTGCCAGCAGCAAAGCCTTAGACCCCCCAGGGACAGACTCTGGAAACACCATATATTTT	CASSKALDPPGTDSGNTIYF
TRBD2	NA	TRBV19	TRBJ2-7	TGTGCCACTCCCCTCTCGGGAGGTACCTACGAGCAGTACTTC	CATPLSGGTYEQYF
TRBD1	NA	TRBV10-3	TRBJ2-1	TGTGCCACCTCCGGGACAGGGAATATTGATGAGCAGTTCTTC	CATSGTGNIDEQFF
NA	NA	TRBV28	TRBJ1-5	TGTGCCAGCAGTTTATTAGCCCGTAGCGACAATCAGCCCCAGCATTTT	CASSLLARSDNQPQHF
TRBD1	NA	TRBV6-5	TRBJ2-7	TGTGCCAGCAGTTCAACCGGACAGGATCCGTCCTACGAGCAGTACTTC	CASSSTGQDPSYEQYF
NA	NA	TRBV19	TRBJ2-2	TGTGCCAGCTGGGGGGGGGCTTCCCCACGGCGAGTTGGCGGGGAGCTGTTTTTT	CASWGGASPRRVGGELFF
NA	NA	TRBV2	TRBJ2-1	TGTGCCAGCAGTGCCCGAGCGGAAAGCTCCTACAATGAGCAGTTCTTC	CASSARAESSYNEQFF
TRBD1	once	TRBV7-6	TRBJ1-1	TGTGCCAGCACCCCGCGAGGGGGCATGAACACTGAAGCTTTCTTT	CASTPRGGMNTEAFF
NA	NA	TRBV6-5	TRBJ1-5	TGTGCCAGCAAAAGGTCACAGGATAGCAATCAGCCCCAGCATTTT	CASKRSQDSNQPQHF
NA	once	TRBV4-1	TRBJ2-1	TGCGCCAGCAGCCAGGGGGCCGATGAGCAGTTCTTC	CASSQGADEQFF
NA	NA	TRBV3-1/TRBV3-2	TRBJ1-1	TGTGCCAGCAGCCCCTCAAGGAGGAACACTGAAGCTTTCTTT	CASSPSRRNTEAFF
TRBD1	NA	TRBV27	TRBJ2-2	TGTGCCAGCACCGCACTGGGGACAGGGAACACCGGGGAGCTGTTTTTT	CASTALGTGNTGELFF
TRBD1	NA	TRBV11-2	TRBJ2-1	TGTGCCACCTCCGGGACAGGGCTCGATGAGCAGTTCTTC	CATSGTGLDEQFF
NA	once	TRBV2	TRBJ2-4	TGTGCCAGCAGTGAAGCGGGCCCAACCAAAAACATTCAGTACTTC	CASSEAGPTKNIQYF